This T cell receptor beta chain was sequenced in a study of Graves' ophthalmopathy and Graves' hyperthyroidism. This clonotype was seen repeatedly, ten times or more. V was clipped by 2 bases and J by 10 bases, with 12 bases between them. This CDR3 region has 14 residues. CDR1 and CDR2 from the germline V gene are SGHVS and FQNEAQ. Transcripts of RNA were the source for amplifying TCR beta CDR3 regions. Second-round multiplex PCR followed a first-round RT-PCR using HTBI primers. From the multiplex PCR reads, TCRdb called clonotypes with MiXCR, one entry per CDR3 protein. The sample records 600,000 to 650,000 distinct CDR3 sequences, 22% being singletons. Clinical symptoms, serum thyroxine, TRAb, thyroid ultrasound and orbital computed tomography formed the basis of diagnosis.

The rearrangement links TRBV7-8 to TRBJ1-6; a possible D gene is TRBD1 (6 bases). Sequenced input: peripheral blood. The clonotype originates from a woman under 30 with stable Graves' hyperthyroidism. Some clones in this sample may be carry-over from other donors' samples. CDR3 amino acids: CASSLNREGSPLHF. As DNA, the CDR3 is TGTGCCAGCAGCTTAAACAGGGAAGGATCACCCCTCCACTTT. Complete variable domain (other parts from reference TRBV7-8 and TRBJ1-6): GAGVSQSPRYKVAKRGQDVALRCDPISGHVSLFWYQQALGQGPEFLTYFQNEAQLDKSGLPSDRFFAERPEGSVSTLKIQRTQQEDSAVYLCASSLNREGSPLHFGNGTRLTVT.